A single sample gave rise to the 29 T cell receptor beta chains below, sequenced in a study of T cell repertoires in cytomegalovirus infection. Using its own MiXCR run on the reads, TCRdb lists one record per CDR3 protein. The sample records 750,000 to 900,000 distinct CDR3 sequences, under 35% being singletons. The antigens for these receptors are not known. Sequenced material: cultured CD8+ T cells from PBMCs, taken from culture after CMV antigen stimulation. The receptors come from a human donor in good health (CMV status not recorded). Some clones in this sample may be carry-over from other donors' samples.

The DNA of the CDR3 is TGTGCCAGCAGCCCCTACGGGGGGGGGTATAATTCACCCCTCCACTTT. Its protein product is CASSPYGGGYNSPLHF. The chain recombines TRBV7-2 with TRBJ1-6; D may be TRBD1 (5 bases). The CDR3 has 16 amino acids. Trimming removed 5 bases at V and 4 bases at J, with 15 bases between. Germline CDR1 reads SGHTA; CDR2 reads FQGNSA.

Only a few counts were recorded for this clonotype. The rearrangement joins TRBV5-4 to TRBJ1-5, with 7 bases fitting TRBD1. Germline lookup yields CDR1 SGHNT and CDR2 YYREEE (reference sequence). This CDR3 has 13 amino acids. V trimming: 3 bases; J trimming: 8 bases; junction bases outside the gene matches: 5. CDR3 nucleotides: TGTGCCAGCAGCTCGGACAGGCTGGAGCCCCAGCATTTT. Translating it yields CASSSDRLEPQHF.

Concerning this clonotype itself: Given a much more abundant clone one base away, this may be a read error. The rearrangement uses TRBV7-8 and TRBJ2-1; 9 bases agree with TRBD2. The CDR3 contains 17 residues. Germline CDR1 and CDR2: SGHVS and FQNEAQ. J was trimmed by 9 bases and V by 3 bases; bases with no gene match: 15. CDR3 sequence: CASSLWTSANIVGEQFF. The CDR3 DNA is TGTGCCAGCAGCTTGTGGACTAGCGCTAATATAGTGGGTGAGCAGTTCTTC.

This clonotype was recorded at least ten times. The genes are TRBV7-8 and TRBJ1-1; D is ambiguous. This CDR3 comprises 13 residues. V was cut by 5 bases and J by 1 base, with 8 bases left in between. CDR1 and CDR2 (germline): SGHVS, FQNEAQ. CDR3 in amino acids: CASSVTANTEAFF. CDR3 bases: TGTGCCAGCAGCGTCACAGCGAACACTGAAGCTTTCTTT.

This clonotype was observed many times. This chain uses TRBV7-8 with TRBJ2-2, with D possibly TRBD2 on 6 matching bases. Trimming stripped 2 bases from V and 4 bases from J, with 14 bases between. The CDR3 sequence is 16 residues long. From germline, CDR1 is SGHVS and CDR2 FQNEAQ. CDR3 protein: CASSLPTRRGTGELFF. The CDR3 nucleotides are TGTGCCAGCAGCTTACCAACTAGGCGGGGCACCGGGGAGCTGTTTTTT.

The J gene is TRBJ1-2, the V gene TRBV7-6; no clear D. V was clipped by 5 bases and J by 7 bases, with 8 bases between them. CDR1 and CDR2 (germline): SGHVS, FNYEAQ. There are 11 residues in the CDR3. The CDR3 DNA reads TGTGCCAGCAGCCCCTCGGTTGGCTACACCTTC. This gives the protein CASSPSVGYTF.

This clonotype was seen more than once but under ten times. The V gene is TRBV7-9, the J gene TRBJ2-3, with 7 bases that match TRBD2. After removal of 9 bases from V and 6 bases from J, the junction contained 9 bases not matched to a gene. CDR1 SEHNR and CDR2 FQNEAQ come from the germline V gene (reference sequence). CDR3 size: 13 residues. The CDR3, as DNA: TGTGCCAGTTCCCTTAGGGGAGGGGATACGCAGTATTTT. Protein: CASSLRGGDTQYF.

The CDR3 DNA is TGTGCCAGCTCGCAGCGGGGGCGAAACACAGATACGCAGTATTTT. This encodes CASSQRGRNTDTQYF. The V gene is TRBV12-3 or TRBV12-4, the J gene TRBJ2-3; 8 bases match TRBD2. This CDR3 contains 15 residues. V lost 8 bases and J lost 2; bases outside the gene matches: 9.

This clonotype was seen more than once but under ten times. V gene TRBV19 combines with J gene TRBJ2-1; 9 bases map to TRBD1. The CDR3 totals 16 residues. Trimming took 5 bases from V and 8 from J; bases not matched to a gene: 13. Germline-derived CDR1 and CDR2 are LNHDA and SQIVND (reference sequence). CDR3 sequence (DNA): TGTGCCAGTAGTTCCCGGGGTGGGACAGGGCCCCATGAGCAGTTCTTC. Translation gives CASSSRGGTGPHEQFF.

There are a few counts of this clonotype. V and J are TRBV29-1 and TRBJ1-2; 9 bases are a match to TRBD1. In germline, CDR1 is SQVTM, CDR2 ANQGSEA. The CDR3 contains 12 residues. V lost 5 bases and J lost 6; bases outside the gene matches: 4. The CDR3 nucleotides are TGCAGCGTTAGACAGGGGGGGAATGGCTACACCTTC. Encoded protein: CSVRQGGNGYTF.

This chain links TRBV7-8 with TRBJ2-5; D is ambiguous. V dropped 1 base and J dropped 3 bases, with 9 bases sitting between them. This CDR3 is 14 amino acids long. Per the germline V gene, CDR1 is SGHVS and CDR2 is FQNEAQ. The CDR3 nucleotides are TGTGCCAGCAGCTTAGAGTCAGTAGAAGAGACCCAGTACTTC. Its translation is CASSLESVEETQYF.

The chain carries TRBV10-3 and TRBJ2-1; possibly TRBD1 or TRBD2 for D (5 bases each). V lost 10 bases and J 0 bases, leaving 16 bases between the germline ends. The length of the CDR3 is 15 residues. From germline, CDR1 is ENHRY and CDR2 SYGVKD. CDR3 sequence reads: CATGTADPSYNEQFF. CDR3 bases: TGTGCCACCGGGACCGCGGATCCCTCCTACAATGAGCAGTTCTTC.

The V call is TRBV5-5, the J call TRBJ1-1; D unresolved. The V end was cut by 0 bases, the J end by 7 bases, with 13 bases between. Germline lookup yields CDR1 SGHKS and CDR2 YYEKEE (reference sequence). The CDR3 contains 14 residues. The CDR3 here is CASSLDYSYIEAFF. Written as DNA, the CDR3 is TGTGCCAGCAGCTTGGATTACTCATACATTGAAGCTTTCTTT.

This clonotype was seen only a few times. The chain links TRBV7-9 to TRBJ2-1; 8 nucleotides line up with TRBD2. V was clipped by 5 bases and J by 3 bases; unmatched bases: 12. The germline V gene has CDR1 SEHNR and CDR2 FQNEAQ (reference sequence). The CDR3 is 17 residues long. The DNA of the CDR3 is TGTGCCAGCAGCCATCCCGGGACTAGTAACTACTACAATGAGCAGTTCTTC. Its protein is CASSHPGTSNYYNEQFF.

This clonotype showed up just a few times. The rearrangement links TRBV15 to TRBJ2-1; 11 nucleotides match TRBD2. CDR1 is LNHNV, CDR2 YYDKDF, per germline (reference sequence). J was trimmed by 6 bases and V by 7 bases; bases with no gene match: 8. This CDR3 has 15 amino acids. CDR3: CATTEYTSGGNEQFF. Written as DNA, the CDR3 is TGTGCCACCACCGAATACACTAGCGGGGGCAATGAGCAGTTCTTC.

This clonotype was seen many times. The genes are TRBV7-8 and TRBJ2-3; 11 bases line up with TRBD2. The CDR3 has 19 residues. Germline-derived CDR1 and CDR2 are SGHVS and FQNEAQ. V lost 1 base to trimming and J lost 2 bases; unmatched junction nucleotides: 11. The CDR3 sequence: CASSLVALAGGAHTDTQYF. The DNA of the CDR3 is TGTGCCAGCAGCTTAGTGGCCTTAGCGGGGGGGGCCCACACAGATACGCAGTATTTT.

The sample holds many counts of this clonotype. The rearrangement uses TRBV7-6 and TRBJ1-2; 7 positions match TRBD1. CDR1 SGHVS and CDR2 FNYEAQ come from the germline V gene. V was clipped by 6 bases and J by 3 bases; unmatched bases: 16. There are 17 residues in the CDR3. The CDR3 loop is CASSLSKRGQVYYGYTF. The DNA for the CDR3 is TGTGCCAGCAGTCTTTCAAAACGCGGACAGGTTTACTATGGCTACACCTTC.

This clonotype has a handful of counts. V and J are TRBV19 and TRBJ2-2; 7 bases match TRBD1. CDR1 is LNHDA and CDR2 is SQIVND in the germline V gene (reference sequence). This CDR3 contains 16 residues. V was clipped by 6 bases and J by 3 bases; unmatched bases: 10. The chain's CDR3 is CASSGSPGGYTGELFF. CDR3 nucleotides: TGTGCCAGTAGCGGCTCACCAGGGGGTTACACCGGGGAGCTGTTTTTT.

This chain uses TRBV19 with TRBJ2-3; maybe TRBD1 (5 bases). Looked up from germline, CDR1 is LNHDA and CDR2 is SQIVND (reference sequence). V was shortened by 0 bases and J by 1 base, with 11 bases between the two germline ends. The CDR3 is made up of 16 amino acids. The CDR3 here is CASSIEARVGTDTQYF. For the CDR3, the DNA is TGTGCCAGTAGTATAGAGGCCAGGGTTGGCACAGATACGCAGTATTTT.

The chain uses TRBV24-1 and TRBJ1-1; a possible D gene is TRBD1 (5 bases). The V and J ends lost 3 bases and 8 bases respectively, with 6 bases between them. The CDR3 sequence is 11 residues long. Germline V gene lookup returns CDR1 KGHDR and CDR2 SFDVKD. The CDR3 protein is CATSDRQEAFF. As DNA, the CDR3 is TGTGCCACCAGTGATCGACAGGAAGCTTTCTTT.

The V and J genes are TRBV27 and TRBJ1-6; D perhaps matches TRBD1 (6 bases). The CDR3 runs to 18 residues. Trimming took 3 bases from V and 1 from J, leaving 16 bases between them. Per germline, CDR1 MNHEY and CDR2 SMNVEV (reference sequence). The CDR3 nucleotides read TGTGCCAGCAGTTTGGGGGGCAGTATCTTTTCCTATAATTCACCCCTCCACTTT. Encoded protein: CASSLGGSIFSYNSPLHF.

This clonotype has a handful of counts. The DNA of the CDR3 is TGTGCCAGCAGGGAGGGCTCGGAAATCGGTCGGGATACGCAGTATTTT. This encodes CASREGSEIGRDTQYF. J is TRBJ2-3 and V is TRBV6-5, with D perhaps TRBD2 (6 bases). The germline V gene encodes CDR1 MNHEY and CDR2 SVGAGI. Trimming pared 6 bases from V and 6 bases from J, leaving 22 bases between. This CDR3 has 16 residues.

This clonotype was picked up a small number of times. The chain is built from TRBV7-8 and TRBJ2-1, with D unresolved. Germline V gives CDR1 SGHVS, CDR2 FQNEAQ. Trimming took 3 bases from V and 10 from J, leaving 13 bases between them. CDR3 length: 13 residues. CDR3 bases: TGTGCCAGCAGCTTGCCGGGCCCCCCAGAGCAGTTCTTC. As protein: CASSLPGPPEQFF.

This clonotype turned up a few times. The chain carries TRBV10-3 and TRBJ1-2; maybe TRBD1 (6 bases). The germline V gene has CDR1 ENHRY and CDR2 SYGVKD. Trimming stripped 5 bases from V and 8 bases from J, with 21 bases between. The CDR3 is 15 residues long. CDR3 protein: CAISPKGGETEGYTF. In nucleotides, the CDR3 is TGTGCCATCAGTCCTAAGGGGGGGGAGACAGAAGGCTACACCTTC.

The chain uses TRBV15 and TRBJ2-3, with a tentative D call TRBD1 (5 bases). Trimming removed 5 bases from V and 6 bases from J, with 9 bases in between. The CDR3 extends over 12 amino acids. The germline gives CDR1 LNHNV, CDR2 YYDKDF (reference sequence). The DNA of the CDR3 is TGTGCCACCAGCGCCGCAGGGGATACGCAGTATTTT. Its protein is CATSAAGDTQYF. The variable domain in full, completed from reference TRBV15 and TRBJ2-3, reads DAMVIQNPRYQVTQFGKPVTLSCSQTLNHNVMYWYQQKSSQAPKLLFHYYDKDFNNEADTPDNFQSRRPNTSFCFLDIRSPGLGDTAMYLCATSAAGDTQYFGPGTRLTVL.

This clonotype has at least ten counts. The rearrangement joins TRBV7-6 to TRBJ2-1; 7 bases are shared with TRBD2. The CDR3 has 15 amino acids. V was pared by 0 bases and J by 2 bases, with 1 base of the junction left unmatched. Germline-derived CDR1 and CDR2 are SGHVS and FNYEAQ. This CDR3 is CASSLAGGTYNEQFF. CDR3 in DNA: TGTGCCAGCAGCTTAGCGGGGGGGACCTACAATGAGCAGTTCTTC.

This clonotype was observed at least ten times. The V gene is TRBV27, the J gene TRBJ2-2, with D perhaps TRBD1 or TRBD2 (5 bases each). Per germline, CDR1 MNHEY and CDR2 SMNVEV (reference sequence). Trimming removed 5 bases from V and 5 bases from J, with 18 bases in between. This CDR3 spans 16 amino acids. CDR3 DNA: TGTGCCAGCAGTCCCCTTCAGGGTTGGAGGACCGGGGAGCTGTTTTTT. The encoded protein is CASSPLQGWRTGELFF.

This chain joins TRBV12-3 or TRBV12-4 and TRBJ2-1; D is unclear. The CDR3 totals 12 residues. Deletions cut 3 bases from V and 6 bases from J, with 6 bases between. The CDR3 DNA follows: TGTGCCAGCAGTTTCCCCGTCAATGAGCAGTTCTTC. Translation: CASSFPVNEQFF.

This clonotype has just a few counts. The chain recombines TRBV7-9 with TRBJ2-7, with TRBD1 matching over 7 bases. After removal of 3 bases from V and 5 bases from J, the junction contained 10 bases not matched to a gene. Germline CDR1 and CDR2: SEHNR and FQNEAQ (reference sequence). CDR3 length: 15 amino acids. The CDR3 bases are TGTGCCAGCAGCTTTTGGACAGGCCCGCTGGACGAGCAGTACTTC. It specifies CASSFWTGPLDEQYF.